This is a list of T cell receptor beta chains from one sample in a study of T cells in Graves' hyperthyroidism and ophthalmopathy. One entry per CDR3 protein, called by TCRdb with MiXCR from the multiplex PCR reads. The sample carries about 280,000 distinct CDR3 sequences, less than 30% recorded once. The sample consisted of blood. Receptor source: a man aged 40-55 years with Graves' hyperthyroidism that later progressed to Graves' ophthalmopathy. Both conserved end residues are part of each CDR3. The order of the fields is D gene, V gene, J gene, clone size, CDR3 DNA, CDR3 protein. A D gene is named only where the DNA matches it firmly. Some rows have no size entry. The others give once, few or many, or a class for an expanded clone.

-	TRBV24-1	TRBJ2-1	many	TGTGCCACCAGGAAAAGTGATGAGCAGTTCTTC	CATRKSDEQFF
TRBD2	TRBV4-1	TRBJ2-5	many	TGCGCCAGCAGCCCCGTACGGCGGGAGGGCCAAGAGACCCAGTACTTC	CASSPVRREGQETQYF
TRBD1	TRBV5-1	TRBJ1-1	many	TGCGCCAGCAGCAGGGGACAGGGGGCGAGTAACACTGAAGCTTTCTTT	CASSRGQGASNTEAFF
-	TRBV24-1	TRBJ2-5	many	TGTGCCACCAGTGATTTGCAAATCGATGGCAGGGGAGAGACCCAGTACTTC	CATSDLQIDGRGETQYF
-	TRBV6-5	TRBJ1-1	-	TGTGCCAGCAGTTACTTAGCGAGCACTGAAGCTTTCTTT	CASSYLASTEAFF
-	TRBV7-3	TRBJ2-2	many	TGTGCCAGCAGCCAGCAAATGGGTGTGAACACCGGGGAGCTGTTTTTT	CASSQQMGVNTGELFF
-	TRBV28	TRBJ1-1	many	TGTGCCAGCAGTTCCGACAGGCCTGGTACTGAAGCTTTCTTT	CASSSDRPGTEAFF
-	TRBV6-2/TRBV6-3	TRBJ2-7	-	TGTGCCAGCAGTTACTCGCACCACCCCTACGAGCAGTACTTC	CASSYSHHPYEQYF
-	TRBV19	TRBJ2-7	many	TGTGCCAGTAGTATTCGAACGACTAGTTTGGGGGTATACGAGCAGTACTTC	CASSIRTTSLGVYEQYF
TRBD2	TRBV15	TRBJ2-7	-	TGTGCCACCAGAGAAAGACTAGCGGCCTCCTACGAGCAGTACTTC	CATRERLAASYEQYF
-	TRBV29-1	TRBJ1-3	-	TGCAGCGTAACCACAGATACGACTGGAAACACCATATATTTT	CSVTTDTTGNTIYF
-	TRBV2	TRBJ1-5	many	TGTGCCAGCAGTTCCCTGCCTACAAATAGCAATCAGCCCCAGCATTTT	CASSSLPTNSNQPQHF
-	TRBV25-1	TRBJ2-5	many	TGTGCCAGCAGTGTGGCTGGGGGCTGGCAAGAGACCCAGTACTTC	CASSVAGGWQETQYF
-	TRBV7-9	TRBJ2-2	many	TGTGCCAGCAGTTTACAAGGATACACCGGGGAGCTGTTTTTT	CASSLQGYTGELFF
TRBD1	TRBV2	TRBJ1-1	many	TGTGCCAGCAGTGAAGACAGGGGGAGGAACACTGAAGCTTTCTTT	CASSEDRGRNTEAFF
-	TRBV6-1	TRBJ2-7	-	TGTGCCAGCAGGACCGGGGCCGGCGTCGAGCAATACTTC	CASRTGAGVEQYF
-	TRBV2	TRBJ2-7	-	TGTGCCAGCCTTAAAAAATACGAGCAGTACTTC	CASLKKYEQYF
-	TRBV27	TRBJ1-5	many	TGTGCCAGCAGTCCACTCGGTGGGCCCCAGCATTTT	CASSPLGGPQHF
TRBD1	TRBV12-3/TRBV12-4	TRBJ2-7	-	TGTGCCAGCAGTTTTCAGGGGGCCTACGAGCAGTACTTC	CASSFQGAYEQYF
-	TRBV6-5	TRBJ1-1	many	TGTGCCAGCAGTTACACAATCTACGGAGTGAACACTGAAGCTTTCTTT	CASSYTIYGVNTEAFF
-	TRBV15	TRBJ2-3	many	TGTGCCACCAGCAGAGCGGGAGAGAGCACAGATACGCAGTATTTT	CATSRAGESTDTQYF
-	TRBV11-2	TRBJ2-5	many	TGTGCCAGCAGCTTGCCGACAGGGAGGTTGGAGACCCAGTACTTC	CASSLPTGRLETQYF
-	TRBV4-2	TRBJ2-7	many	TGTGCCAGCAGCCAAGAAGATAGCGCGAACTACGAGCAGTACTTC	CASSQEDSANYEQYF
-	TRBV19	TRBJ2-5	many	TGTGCCAGTAGTATCGGGGGCCAAGAGACCCAGTACTTC	CASSIGGQETQYF
-	TRBV27	TRBJ2-7	-	TGTGCCAATTCAGCCCCGACTTCCTACGAGCAGTACTTC	CANSAPTSYEQYF
TRBD2	TRBV2	TRBJ2-3	many	TGTGCCAGCAGGGTGTATGGTAGCGGGAGGATCACAGATACGCAGTATTTT	CASRVYGSGRITDTQYF
TRBD1	TRBV2	TRBJ2-2	many	TGTGCCAGCGCCGGGACAGGGGATCCCGGGGAGCTGTTTTTT	CASAGTGDPGELFF
-	TRBV13	TRBJ2-7	many	TGTGCCAGCAGCTTCAGCAGGGGTCCCTACGAGCAGTACTTC	CASSFSRGPYEQYF
-	TRBV6-2/TRBV6-3	TRBJ2-7	-	TGTGCCAGCAGTTACGGATTTGACCAGCCGTTAACCGCCTACGAGCAGTACTTC	CASSYGFDQPLTAYEQYF
-	TRBV5-1	TRBJ1-2	many	TGCGCCAGCAGCCCGCCGGTTCAGTTTAATTCCTATGGCTACACCTTC	CASSPPVQFNSYGYTF
-	TRBV12-3/TRBV12-4	TRBJ1-1	-	TGTGCCAGCAGTCACCGGGCGTCGAACACTGAAGCTTTCTTT	CASSHRASNTEAFF
-	TRBV12-3/TRBV12-4	TRBJ2-6	many	TGTGCCAGCAGGGAATCTGGGGCCAACGTCCTGACTTTC	CASRESGANVLTF
TRBD1	TRBV6-1	TRBJ1-2	-	TGTGCCAGCAGTCATGACAGGGGAGCTGGCTACACCTTC	CASSHDRGAGYTF
TRBD2	TRBV28	TRBJ2-7	-	TGTGCCAGCAGTTTGGGAAGTACTAGCGGGGGGGACGAGCAGTACTTC	CASSLGSTSGGDEQYF
TRBD1	TRBV29-1	TRBJ2-5	-	TGCAGCGTCGACAGGGCAGGCAACTACCAAGAGACCCAGTACTTC	CSVDRAGNYQETQYF
TRBD2	TRBV6-1	TRBJ2-5	many	TGTGCCAGCAGTCCCCAGGCGGCGGGAGGGCCTGGGGAGACCCAGTACTTC	CASSPQAAGGPGETQYF
TRBD1	TRBV24-1	TRBJ1-2	many	TGTGCCACCAACCCGGGACAGGGCTATGGCTACACCTTC	CATNPGQGYGYTF
TRBD1	TRBV4-3	TRBJ1-2	-	TGCGCCAGCAGCCAAGGGACAGGGGATGGCTACACCTTC	CASSQGTGDGYTF
-	TRBV28	TRBJ2-5	many	TGTGCCAGCAGAAGGTTCCCGAGTCGGGGTAGAGAGACCCAGTACTTC	CASRRFPSRGRETQYF
-	TRBV19	TRBJ1-1	many	TGTGCCAGTAGCCGGGACCCGCTTCAGGCTTTCTTT	CASSRDPLQAFF
TRBD1	TRBV6-1	TRBJ2-7	few	TGTGCCAGCAGGCCAGGGGGCGGGAACTACTACGAGCAGTACTTC	CASRPGGGNYYEQYF
TRBD2	TRBV20-1	TRBJ2-5	many	TGCAGTGCTAGAGTCGGAGCGGGGGAAGAGACCCAGTACTTC	CSARVGAGEETQYF
TRBD1	TRBV29-1	TRBJ1-2	many	TGCAGCGTTGGTGTCGTGGACAGGGGGAATGGCTACACCTTC	CSVGVVDRGNGYTF
-	TRBV7-9	TRBJ1-1	many	TGTGCCAGCAGCGAGGAGTCGAACACTGAAGCTTTCTTT	CASSEESNTEAFF
-	TRBV3-1	TRBJ1-1	many	TGTGCCAGCAGCGAATCCGGACGGGATGAAGCTTTCTTT	CASSESGRDEAFF
-	TRBV27	TRBJ1-2	many	TGTGCCAGCAGCTCTTCATGGGGTGGTAACTATGGCTACACCTTC	CASSSSWGGNYGYTF